The T cell receptor beta chain under discussion was sequenced for a study of T cell repertoires in cytomegalovirus infection (dated by TCRdb to the late 2010s). Regarding the complete study: Peptide stimulations targeted recently identified HLA-C-restricted CMV epitopes, whose presentation resists viral immunomodulation, together with well-studied HLA-B-restricted epitopes. Donor HLA type was relevant to the analysis, because carriage of CMV infection together with the matching HLA type was indicated by public TCR beta signatures. Study-wide findings and limitations: In the ex vivo response, HLA-C-restricted CMV-specific TCR beta clonotypes were dominant, and in two of eight donors the single most frequent clonotype came from this HLA-C-restricted group. In both this cohort and an independent roughly 350-donor cohort, the cumulative frequency of public TCR beta family members distinguished carriers of CMV infection plus the relevant HLA type.

This specimen's treatment or condition label, interpreted: in vitro stimulation with specific CMV peptide epitopes to enrich CMV-specific T cells. Sequences SGHVS (CDR1) and FQNEAQ (CDR2) are obtained from the germline V gene. V and J lose 5 bases and 4 bases, and a span of 12 bases separates them. The CDR3 goes from the cysteine to the phenylalanine over 14 residues. CDR3 DNA only is kept here, 42 bases in frame from base 1. The instrument given in TCRdb is Illumina HiSeq 1500. TCRdb redid the processing of the public reads, applying fastp at Q25 and MiXCR, and retained in-frame beta chains. When rows share a CDR3 protein, they turn into one entry using the most common DNA and genes. Across this sample there are roughly 730,000 distinct CDR3 sequences, with approximately 33% seen only once. Of the sample, 15% to 20% falls within the top ten clones. Regarding this clonotype: No antigen is known for it. Base qualities are not provided; no much larger clone lies one nucleotide away.

The TCR comes from a human donor in good health (CMV status not recorded). Some clones in this sample may be carry-over from other donors' samples. The sequence joins TRBV7-8 to TRBJ1-5, and perhaps TRBD1 as D gene, on 5 matching bases. Sequences were derived from cultured PBMCs, sampled from culture after CMV antigen stimulation. The CDR3: CASSQTPGNQPQHF. DNA sequence: TGTGCCAGCAGCCAAACTCCAGGGAATCAGCCCCAGCATTTT.